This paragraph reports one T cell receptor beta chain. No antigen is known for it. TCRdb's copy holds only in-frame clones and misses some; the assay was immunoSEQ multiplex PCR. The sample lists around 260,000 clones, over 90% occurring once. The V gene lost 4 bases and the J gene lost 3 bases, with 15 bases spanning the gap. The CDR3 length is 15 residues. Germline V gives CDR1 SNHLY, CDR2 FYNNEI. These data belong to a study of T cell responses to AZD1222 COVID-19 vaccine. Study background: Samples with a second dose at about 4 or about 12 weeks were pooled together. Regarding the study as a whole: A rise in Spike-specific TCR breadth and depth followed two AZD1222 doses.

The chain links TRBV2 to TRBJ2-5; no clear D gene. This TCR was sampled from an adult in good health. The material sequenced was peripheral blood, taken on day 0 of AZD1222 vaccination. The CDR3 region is CASSVPDTWEETQYF. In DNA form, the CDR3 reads TGTGCCAGCAGTGTCCCTGACACTTGGGAAGAGACCCAGTACTTC.